This paragraph covers one T cell receptor beta chain sequence. The germline V and J ends were trimmed by 3 bases and 6 bases, with 12 bases remaining between them. The CDR3 consists of 14 residues. Germline CDR1 SGHTA, CDR2 FQGNSA. Assay used: immunoSEQ multiplex PCR; TCRdb lists only in-frame clones, some missing. The sample includes 150,000 to 200,000 clones, more than 85% of them seen just once. The data originate from a study of control samples from healthy donors and cancer patients. J is TRBJ2-4 and V is TRBV7-2, with D perhaps TRBD1 (5 bases). The sequence was obtained from a woman between 35 and 50 years old in good health. Sequenced input: blood. DNA of the CDR3: TGTGCCAGCAGCTTGGGGCCTTTTGGAAACATTCAGTACTTC. This codes for CASSLGPFGNIQYF.